A single sample gave rise to the 4 T cell receptor beta chains below, sequenced in a study of T cell repertoires in cytomegalovirus infection. One entry per CDR3 protein results from TCRdb running MiXCR on the reads. The table includes 55,000 to 85,000 distinct CDR3 sequences, about 4.2% detected once. The sequencing sample was made of PBMCs. The receptor set was obtained from a human donor in good health (CMV status not recorded). Some clones in this sample may be carry-over from other donors' samples.

This clonotype was detected many times. The chain combines TRBV11-3 with TRBJ2-7; tentatively, D is TRBD2 (6 bases). Germline CDR1 is SGHNT and CDR2 is YENEEA. The CDR3 runs 15 residues. The V end was cut by 0 bases, the J end by 1 base, with 10 bases between. The CDR3 loop is CASSLEASDSYEQYF. The CDR3 DNA reads TGTGCCAGCAGCTTAGAGGCTAGCGATTCCTACGAGCAGTACTTC. Full variable domain (outside the CDR3, taken from reference TRBV11-3 and TRBJ2-7): EAGVVQSPRYKIIEKKQPVAFWCNPISGHNTLYWYLQNLGQGPELLIRYENEEAVDDSQLPKDRFSAERLKGVDSTLKIQPAELGDSAVYLCASSLEASDSYEQYFGPGTRLTVT.

This clonotype was seen ten or more times. This sequence joins TRBV7-2 and TRBJ2-7; D ambiguous. The CDR3 runs 13 residues. Germline V gene data show CDR1 as SGHTA and CDR2 as FQGNSA. V was shortened by 5 bases and J by 3 bases, with 11 bases between the two germline ends. The CDR3 bases are TGTGCCAGCAGCCCCCCGGTCAGCTACGAGCAGTACTTC. Its protein is CASSPPVSYEQYF.

This clonotype was counted at least ten times. CDR3 residues: CASRRARGSAIETQYF. The DNA of the CDR3 is TGTGCCAGCAGACGGGCCAGGGGTTCCGCCATTGAGACCCAGTACTTC. The V call is TRBV6-1, the J call TRBJ2-5; a possible D gene is TRBD1 (6 bases). CDR1 is MNHNS, CDR2 SASEGT, per germline. The CDR3 sequence is 16 residues long. V was shortened by 6 bases and J by 5 bases, with 22 bases between the two germline ends.

This clonotype has ten or more counts. The chain carries TRBV28 and TRBJ2-7, with TRBD2 matching 9 bases. J was trimmed by 6 bases and V by 6 bases; bases with no gene match: 9. The germline V gene encodes CDR1 MDHEN and CDR2 SYDVKM. This CDR3 is 14 amino acids long. The CDR3: CASSPLREGGEQYF. DNA of the CDR3: TGTGCCAGCAGCCCTCTGCGGGAGGGTGGCGAGCAGTACTTC.